This T cell receptor beta chain originates from a study of OX40 agonist ivuxolimab in advanced cancers. This CDR3 has 13 residues. The germline CDR1 and CDR2 sequences are SGDLS and YYNGEE. V gave up 3 bases and J gave up 4 bases, with 8 bases separating them. Libraries were prepared by immunoSEQ multiplex PCR; TCRdb keeps only in-frame clonotypes and omits some of them. The data show around 43,000 clones, with 86% seen just once and about 13% held by the top ten. The starting material was CD4+ or CD8+ T cells sorted from blood, obtained in a trial of the OX40 agonist ivuxolimab. The receptor was derived from an adult with an advanced solid tumor such as melanoma, head and neck, liver or kidney cancer. The chain employs TRBV9 and TRBJ2-1; no firm D call. CDR3 coding DNA: TGTGCCAGCAGCGCCTCAGTTTACAATGAGCAGTTCTTC. Amino acids: CASSASVYNEQFF.